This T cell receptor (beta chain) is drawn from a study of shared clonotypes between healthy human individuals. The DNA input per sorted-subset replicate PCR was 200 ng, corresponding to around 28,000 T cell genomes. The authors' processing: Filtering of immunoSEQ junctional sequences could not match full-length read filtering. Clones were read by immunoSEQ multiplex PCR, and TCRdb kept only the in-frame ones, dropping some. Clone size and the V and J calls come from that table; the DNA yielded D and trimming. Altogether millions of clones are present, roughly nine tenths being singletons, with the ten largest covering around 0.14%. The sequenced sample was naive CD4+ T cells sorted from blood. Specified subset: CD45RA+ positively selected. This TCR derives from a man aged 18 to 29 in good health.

The CDR3 DNA reads as TGTGCCAGCAGCTTAAGTGGCGATGGCTACACCTTC. Amino acids: CASSLSGDGYTF. The chain employs TRBV7-6 and TRBJ1-2; D unresolved. The CDR3 runs 12 residues. Germline-derived CDR1 and CDR2 are SGHVS and FNYEAQ. The V end was cut by 2 bases, the J end by 6 bases, with 7 bases between.